This is a list of T cell receptor beta chains from one sample in a study of OX40 agonist ivuxolimab in advanced cancers. Sequencing used immunoSEQ multiplex PCR; TCRdb keeps in-frame clones, though not all of them. This sample yields tens of thousands of clones, of which 65% to 85% are seen a single time; approximately 2.8% belongs to the top ten. This sample comprised CD4+ or CD8+ T cells sorted from blood, obtained in a trial of the OX40 agonist ivuxolimab. These receptors originate from an adult with an advanced solid tumor such as melanoma, head and neck, liver or kidney cancer. Each CDR3 is given with its conserved first and last residue. The D gene is left open where the match is weak. Clone size, where shown, is once, few, many, or a class for clones that have expanded.

j_call clone_size d_call v_call cdr3_nt cdr3_aa
TRBJ2-2 once NA TRBV19 TGTGCCAGTAGTATCGCCCACGGGGAGCTGTTTTTT CASSIAHGELFF
TRBJ2-3 NA NA TRBV9 TGTGCCAGCAACGAAGGGCAGACTAGCACAGATACGCAGTATTTT CASNEGQTSTDTQYF
TRBJ1-3 NA TRBD1 TRBV28 TGTGCCAGCAGGACAGGGGGTACGGGAAACACCATATATTTT CASRTGGTGNTIYF
TRBJ1-6 NA TRBD1 TRBV5-5 TGTGCCAGCAGCTCTCCGGGACAGGGATGGAGGAATTCACCCCTCCACTTT CASSSPGQGWRNSPLHF
TRBJ1-4 once NA TRBV7-2 TGTGCCAGCAGCTTAGTTGGCCTCTCAGCGGTTGAAAAACTGTTTTTT CASSLVGLSAVEKLFF
TRBJ2-1 NA NA TRBV7-6 TGTGCCAGCAGCTTATATTTTTTTAATGAGCAGTTCTTC CASSLYFFNEQFF
TRBJ1-1 NA TRBD1 TRBV18 TGTGCCAGCTCACCACAGGGGACAGGGCGGACTGAAGCTTTCTTT CASSPQGTGRTEAFF
TRBJ2-1 NA NA TRBV28 TGTGCCAGCAGTCCCCGGAGAGGCTCCTACAATGAGCAGTTCTTC CASSPRRGSYNEQFF
TRBJ1-3 NA TRBD1 TRBV7-2 TGTGCCAGCAGCCCGAGACAGGGTGCTGGAAACACCATATATTTT CASSPRQGAGNTIYF
TRBJ1-4 NA NA TRBV9 TGTGCCAGCAGCGGTAGCGACAGAGTTTCCTCGACTGGGGAAAAACTGTTTTTT CASSGSDRVSSTGEKLFF
TRBJ2-7 NA NA TRBV15 TGTGCCACCAGCAGAGATAGGCAGGGCGAGCAGTACTTC CATSRDRQGEQYF
TRBJ1-5 NA NA TRBV7-9 TGTGCCAGCAGCATGGGGTCGGGGCAGCCCCAGCATTTT CASSMGSGQPQHF
TRBJ1-1 NA NA TRBV7-9 TGTGCCAGCAGCTTCGCATGGGGGGCTGAAGCTTTCTTT CASSFAWGAEAFF
TRBJ2-5 NA NA TRBV5-4 TGTGCCAGCAGCTTCTCGACCGGAGCGGTAGAGACCCAGTACTTC CASSFSTGAVETQYF
TRBJ1-1 NA NA TRBV28 TGTGCCAGCTGGGGGGGCAGGTTAGCTTTCTTT CASWGGRLAFF
TRBJ2-7 few NA TRBV30 TGTGCCTGGAGCTCCGGGACGATCTACGAGCAGTACTTC CAWSSGTIYEQYF
TRBJ2-2 NA TRBD2 TRBV19 TGTGCCAGTAGCCCCGGGACTAGCACCGGGGAGCTGTTTTTT CASSPGTSTGELFF
TRBJ2-3 NA TRBD1 TRBV7-9 TGTGCCGCAGGGGGAGTGACCGATACGCAGTATTTT CAAGGVTDTQYF
TRBJ1-2 NA TRBD1 TRBV6-5 TGTGCCAGCAGTGAAGAAGGGACAGGGATCTTCTACACCTTC CASSEEGTGIFYTF
TRBJ2-1 NA NA TRBV28 TGTGCCACCACTAAACAGAGCGGAGGGGCGGGTGAGCAGTTCTTC CATTKQSGGAGEQFF
TRBJ1-1 NA NA TRBV21-1 TGTGCCAGCAGCCCGCCGGGACAGGGGACGACTGAAGCTTTCTTT CASSPPGQGTTEAFF
TRBJ2-3 once NA TRBV30 TGTGCCTGGAGTGGTAGCGGAACCCGGCGGGATACGCAGTATTTT CAWSGSGTRRDTQYF
TRBJ1-5 NA NA TRBV28 TGTGCCAGCAGTTTAGCGCGGAATCAGCCCCAGCATTTT CASSLARNQPQHF
TRBJ2-2 NA NA TRBV19 TGTGCCAGCCACGGGACACTTAACACCGGGGAGCTGTTTTTT CASHGTLNTGELFF
TRBJ2-5 NA NA TRBV4-1 TGCGCCAGCAGCCAAGGGGTCCCTGAGACCCAGTACTTC CASSQGVPETQYF
TRBJ2-1 NA NA TRBV5-8 TGTGCCAGCAGCTTACAGGGAGGGTCCTACAATGAGCAGTTCTTC CASSLQGGSYNEQFF
TRBJ2-1 NA TRBD2 TRBV7-9 TGTGCCAGCAGCTTCATGGCGGGAGTAGGGGTTGAGCAGTTCTTC CASSFMAGVGVEQFF
TRBJ1-6 NA TRBD1 TRBV7-9 TGTGCCAGCAGACGTGACAGGGGGCTTTATAATTCACCCCTCCACTTT CASRRDRGLYNSPLHF
TRBJ2-1 NA NA TRBV18 TGTGCCAGCTCTTATTCGCCTACATACAATGAGCAGTTCTTC CASSYSPTYNEQFF
TRBJ1-1 NA NA TRBV19 TGTGCCAGTCAGGACCGGGGGTATGTAGGTGAAGCTTTCTTT CASQDRGYVGEAFF
TRBJ1-3 NA NA TRBV28 TGTGCCAGCAGTTCGAACAGTTTGAGGGGAAACACCATATATTTT CASSSNSLRGNTIYF
TRBJ1-5 NA NA TRBV6-1 TGTGCCAGCGCGGTTTATAGCAATCAGCCCCAGCATTTT CASAVYSNQPQHF
TRBJ1-1 NA TRBD1 TRBV10-3 TGTGCCATCAGTGGGACAGGGTGGGGGCTCACTGAAGCTTTCTTT CAISGTGWGLTEAFF
TRBJ2-3 NA NA TRBV5-1 TGCGCCAGCACCTTAGGATATACGCAGTATTTT CASTLGYTQYF
TRBJ2-3 NA TRBD2 TRBV29-1 TGCAGCGTCACCCGGGGGGTATCACGTAGCACAGATACGCAGTATTTT CSVTRGVSRSTDTQYF
TRBJ1-1 NA NA TRBV7-9 TGTGCCAGCAGCCCCGACGGGAACACTGAAGCTTTCTTT CASSPDGNTEAFF
TRBJ1-1 NA NA TRBV18 TGTGCCAGCTCACCTTTGGTTAACGGGGACACTGAAGCTTTCTTT CASSPLVNGDTEAFF
TRBJ2-2 NA NA TRBV7-2 TGTGCCAGCAGCTCCCCCTACGGGGAGCTGTTTTTT CASSSPYGELFF
TRBJ1-3 NA NA TRBV7-8 TGTGCCAGCAGCTTAGATCTCTCTGGAAACACCATATATTTT CASSLDLSGNTIYF
TRBJ1-1 NA NA TRBV10-2 TGCGCCAGCAGTGGAGTCCAGCGCGGGGCGATGAACACTGAAGCTTTCTTT CASSGVQRGAMNTEAFF
TRBJ1-2 NA TRBD1 TRBV7-3 TGTGCCAGCAGCTTAGTTGGGACAGTCTATGGCTACACCTTC CASSLVGTVYGYTF